These 7 T cell receptor beta chains were sequenced from one sample in a study of shared clonotypes between healthy human individuals. Clones were sequenced by immunoSEQ multiplex PCR, and TCRdb holds only the in-frame ones, with some missing. Of about 600,000 clones detected, more than 95% appear once; the ten largest clones hold 0.045% to 0.06%. The sample taken for sequencing was naive CD4+ T cells sorted from blood. The sample's subset: CD45RA+ positively selected. The source of these receptors is a woman younger than 45 in good health.

The V call is TRBV11-3, the J call TRBJ2-1; 8 bases agree with TRBD2. V shed 2 bases and J 4 bases; nucleotides not matched to a gene: 4. The CDR3 is 15 amino acids. The germline CDR1 and CDR2 sequences are SGHNT and YENEEA. The CDR3 loop is CASSLMASGYNEQFF. The CDR3 DNA follows: TGTGCCAGCAGCTTAATGGCTAGCGGGTACAATGAGCAGTTCTTC.

The chain couples TRBV9 to TRBJ2-1; the match to TRBD1 covers 9 bases. Per germline, CDR1 SGDLS and CDR2 YYNGEE. Trimming cost V 5 bases and J 9 bases; bases outside gene matches: 6. This CDR3 spans 13 amino acids. The CDR3 region has the DNA TGTGCCAGCAGTTTCGGACAGGGGACTGAGCAGTTCTTC. This codes for CASSFGQGTEQFF. The full variable domain, its missing parts supplied by reference TRBV9 and TRBJ2-1, is DSGVTQTPKHLITATGQRVTLRCSPRSGDLSVYWYQQSLDQGLQFLIQYYNGEERAKGNILERFSAQQFPDLHSELNLSSLELGDSALYFCASSFGQGTEQFFGPGTRLTVL.

This chain joins TRBV11-3 and TRBJ2-2; no definite D call. This CDR3 has 13 residues. The V end lost 3 bases, the J end lost 2 bases, and 4 bases lay between the germline ends. Germline lookup yields CDR1 SGHNT and CDR2 YENEEA. The CDR3 is CASSFYNTGELFF. CDR3 sequence (DNA): TGTGCCAGCAGCTTTTACAACACCGGGGAGCTGTTTTTT.

This chain joins TRBV5-1 and TRBJ2-2; perhaps TRBD1 as D (5 bases). This CDR3 is 18 amino acids long. From germline, CDR1 is SGHRS and CDR2 YFSETQ. V dropped 0 bases and J dropped 0 bases, with 15 bases sitting between them. The CDR3 loop reads CASSLVPPGHPNTGELFF. CDR3 DNA sequence: TGCGCCAGCAGCTTGGTTCCTCCCGGACACCCGAACACCGGGGAGCTGTTTTTT.

CDR3 DNA sequence: TGTGCCAGCAGCTTAGGGGTCGGGACAGCCGAACTGACTGAAGCTTTCTTT. Encoded protein: CASSLGVGTAELTEAFF. The chain uses TRBV7-9 and TRBJ1-1; 7 nucleotides align to TRBD1. The CDR3 covers 17 residues. V lost 1 base to trimming and J lost 5 bases; unmatched junction nucleotides: 13. Germline V lookup: CDR1 SEHNR, CDR2 FQNEAQ (reference sequence).

The gene calls are TRBV5-4 and TRBJ1-2, with a tentative D call TRBD1 (6 bases). The CDR3 covers 12 residues. V shed 4 bases and J shed 8 bases, with 12 bases lying between them. Germline assignment: CDR1 SGHNT and CDR2 YYREEE (reference sequence). The CDR3 nucleotides read TGTGCCAGCAGCCCCAGACAGGACGGCTACACCTTC. The encoded protein is CASSPRQDGYTF.

The chain combines TRBV4-1 with TRBJ2-7; 12 bases align to TRBD2. CDR1 is MGHRA, CDR2 YSYEKL, per germline. CDR3 length: 17 amino acids. J was trimmed by 12 bases and V by 3 bases; bases with no gene match: 18. The CDR3 is CASSQSSSGRGKSPAYF. The CDR3 nucleotides are TGCGCCAGCAGCCAGTCCTCTAGCGGGAGGGGCAAGTCCCCAGCGTACTTC.